This T cell receptor (beta chain) was sequenced in a study of blood T cells in healthy people across ages (dated by TCRdb to the mid-2010s). At the level of the whole study: In model experiments, template switching captured about one uniquely barcoded TCR beta cDNA molecule for every two T cells. For two donors (one aged 18 to 30 and one aged 80 or older), the study analyzed two additional independent replicas of 1 million unique cDNA reads from the same blood draw. Donors were grouped into four age groups: young (average about 15 years), middle-aged (approximately 41), aged (62) and long-lived (about 90). To track age-related changes in TCR beta repertoire diversity, the study relied on deep sequencing normalized with unique cDNA molecular identifiers. To avoid experimental bias, donors of different ages were randomly spread across the sequencing lanes.

Library preparation employed 5' RACE. The reads were generated on an Illumina HiSeq 2500. A second PCR of about 7 to 12 cycles was performed with a sample-barcoded 5' primer and a J-beta primer mix. A unique molecular identifier was introduced onto each TCR beta cDNA molecule by a template-switch 5' adaptor carrying 12 random nucleotides. Each sample yielded at least 2.5 million CDR3-containing paired-end reads. The Mint cDNA synthesis kit, primed by a TRBC-specific oligonucleotide, was used to synthesize first-strand cDNA from all RNA. Following uracil-DNA glycosylase treatment, a first 18-cycle PCR with universal primers M1SS and BC2_uni_R was performed on all cDNA. As for the authors' bioinformatics: Normalization of each sample was performed by random selection of 1 million high-quality reads, each carrying a distinct molecular identifier. Instead of being binned into consensus sequences, reads with shared molecular identifiers were discarded. MiTCR, run with a Q25 quality threshold and the strictest error-elimination algorithm, handled CDR3 identification, clonotype clustering and error correction. Lower-bound total TCR beta diversity was estimated with a nonparametric unseen species model using Euler transformation. TCRdb ran its own pipeline on the public reads, namely fastp trimming at Q25 and MiXCR clone calling, and kept in-frame beta chains. When rows share a CDR3 protein, they turn into one entry using the most common DNA and genes. The V and J calls and clone size come from TCRdb's table, not from the authors' own analysis. The sample yields 1.4 million to 1.5 million distinct CDR3 sequences; 35% to 45% were counted once. Together, the top ten hold roughly 7.9% of the sample.

General conclusions and limits of the study: Compared with the aged group, more naive CD4+ T cells, fewer expanded clones and increased TCR diversity were shown by the long-lived group, suggesting age selection. Estimates of total diversity based on one million sequenced T cells were regarded as lower bounds and as underestimates. Conclusive comparison of naive and antigen-experienced compartments was prevented by the profiling of bulk unsorted PBMCs. The CMV infection status of donors was not known, potentially confounding age-related changes in expanded clonotypes. Observed TCR beta diversity correlated strongly with the percentage of naive T cells measured by flow cytometry. Observed TCR beta diversity per million T cells fell roughly linearly with age, and a significant reduction was already apparent by age approximately 40.

The roughly 37 donors, aged about 6 to 100 years, were systemically healthy Caucasian individuals from Russia. Each donor gave about 10 milliliters of peripheral blood, drawn into EDTA-treated Vacutainer tubes. PBMCs were isolated by Ficoll-Paque density-gradient centrifugation, with at least 6 million obtained per sample. Total RNA, at least 5 micrograms per sample, was extracted from PBMCs with Trizol reagent. For every donor, an aliquot of PBMCs went through flow cytometry to measure the percentages of naive CD45RAhigh/CD27high T cells. This clonotype came up a few times. Its antigen is currently not known. No much larger clone exists at a distance of one base, and base qualities are not known. The sample taken for sequencing was blood. The sequence derives from a woman under 30 in good health.

The CDR3 amino acid sequence is: CASSFSIQGNYGYTF. The DNA sequence is given as TGCGCCAGCAGCTTTTCCATACAGGGGAACTATGGCTACACCTTC. Recombination joined TRBV5-1 with TRBJ1-2; 7 of the junction bases match TRBD1. CDR1 and CDR2 are drawn from the germline V gene: SGHRS, YFSETQ. The CDR3 covers 15 residues, taking in both the cysteine and the phenylalanine. The only DNA kept is the CDR3, 45 bases in frame from the first base. Here V drops 2 bases and J drops 2 bases, and the junction holds 6 bases not matched to any gene. The variable domain in full, with residues beyond the CDR3 obtained from the reference TRBV5-1 and TRBJ1-2 genes, is KAGVTQTPRYLIKTRGQQVTLSCSPISGHRSVSWYQQTPGQGLQFLFEYFSETQRNKGNFPGRFSGRQFSNSRSEMNVSTLELGDSALYLCASSFSIQGNYGYTFGSGTRLTVV.